The source of this T cell receptor beta chain is a study of blood T cell repertoires in COVID-19. Across the whole study: The United States, Italy and Spain were the sources of the acute and convalescent COVID-19 samples. PBMCs, B-cell-depleted T cells, or T cells were the source of the cDNA or gDNA that made up the material.

Authors' methods: Scientists estimated how many nucleated cells there were by amplifying reference gene primers. Produced via immunoSEQ multiplex PCR; TCRdb's table is partial and in-frame only. The DNA gave D and trimming, while V, J and clone size come from that table. In the table there are 200,000 to 250,000 clones, approximately 82% of which are singletons. V was cut by 1 base and J by 0 bases, with 11 bases left in between. From germline, CDR1 is KGHSH and CDR2 LQKENI. The CDR3 extends over 16 amino acids. Specimen: peripheral blood. This chain uses TRBV18 with TRBJ2-3, with a possible D match to TRBD2 (6 bases). The clonotype was recovered from a woman of 80 years or more with acute or convalescent COVID-19. CDR3 in DNA: TGTGCCAGCTCACCACAACTAGCCTCTAGCACAGATACGCAGTATTTT. Translation gives CASSPQLASSTDTQYF.